The T cell receptor (beta chain) described here comes from a study of PD-1 blockade in classical Hodgkin lymphoma. Turning to the study itself: The study gave patients nivolumab 3 mg/kg intravenously every 2 weeks.

From germline, CDR1 is SEHNR and CDR2 FQNEAQ (reference sequence). V lost 5 bases, J lost 1 base, and 9 bases lay in between. The CDR3 spans 13 residues. TCRdb keeps only in-frame clones here, not all; method: immunoSEQ multiplex PCR. The table has some 60,000 clones, under 95% seen once; the top ten hold 9.7%. Comments on this clone: Its antigen is currently unknown.

Study-wide results and limits: What drove the repertoire differences, possibly disease activity or prior therapy, has not been defined.

Every patient relapsed after autologous stem cell transplantation, and brentuximab vedotin exposure varied. This chain links TRBV7-9 with TRBJ2-7; the D gene is possibly TRBD1 (5 bases). The clonotype comes from a human donor with classical Hodgkin lymphoma. The sample consisted of peripheral blood mononuclear cells (PBMCs), taken at baseline. DNA for the CDR3: TGTGCCAGCAGCCCCCCAGGGTCCTACGAGCAGTACTTC. Translated: CASSPPGSYEQYF.